The source of this TCR beta chain is a study of blood T cell repertoires in COVID-19. Whole-study context: PBMCs, B-cell-depleted T cells, or T cells were the source of the cDNA or gDNA that made up the material.

Sequencing used immunoSEQ multiplex PCR; TCRdb keeps in-frame clones, though not all of them. Here the sample spans fewer than 350,000 clones, around nine tenths being singletons. The CDR3 has 15 residues. Trimming at V came to 5 bases and at J to 7 bases, leaving 8 bases not matched to a gene. Germline CDR1 reads KGHSH; CDR2 reads LQKENI. This rearrangement joins TRBV18 to TRBJ1-6; TRBD1 agrees at 7 bases. The source material was peripheral blood. The clonotype was recovered from a woman in her 30s with COVID-19, enrolled during active disease. The CDR3 nucleotides read TGTGCCAGCTCAACGACAGGGCAGAGGAATTCACCCCTCCACTTT. Translation gives CASSTTGQRNSPLHF.